The 7 T cell receptor beta chains in this list originate from one sample, sequenced in a study of blood T cell repertoires in COVID-19. The method was immunoSEQ multiplex PCR; TCRdb's version includes in-frame clones alone and lacks a portion of them. The data show about 73,000 clones, about 91% seen once. Sequenced input: peripheral blood. The receptor source for this set is a man older than 75 with acute or convalescent COVID-19.

The chain carries TRBV18 and TRBJ1-2, with TRBD1 identical over 7 bases. The CDR3 runs to 15 residues. The germline V gene has CDR1 KGHSH and CDR2 LQKENI. With V trimmed by 3 bases and J by 0 bases, 4 bases remained unmatched. CDR3 amino acids: CASSPGTESNYGYTF. The CDR3 bases are TGTGCCAGCTCACCCGGGACAGAATCTAACTATGGCTACACCTTC.

The chain couples TRBV6-6 to TRBJ2-2; a possible D gene is TRBD2 (5 bases). Looked up from germline, CDR1 is MNHNY and CDR2 is SVGAGI (reference sequence). The CDR3 is made up of 12 amino acids. Trimming stripped 8 bases from V and 7 bases from J, with 11 bases between. DNA of the CDR3: TGTGCCAGCTCGACTGGAGGCGGGGAGCTGTTTTTT. Translated: CASSTGGGELFF.

The chain employs TRBV7-9 and TRBJ2-3, with a weak D call TRBD1 (6 bases). This CDR3 has 15 residues. V was clipped by 4 bases and J by 0 bases, with 11 bases between them. Germline-derived CDR1 and CDR2 are SEHNR and FQNEAQ (reference sequence). In DNA, the CDR3 is TGTGCCAGCAGCTCTACAGGGCTGAGCACAGATACGCAGTATTTT. Its translation: CASSSTGLSTDTQYF.

The gene calls are TRBV30 and TRBJ1-5; 10 positions agree with TRBD1. The CDR3 runs 16 residues. V gave up 2 bases and J gave up 3 bases; unmatched junction bases: 7. The germline gives CDR1 GTSNPN, CDR2 SVGIG (reference sequence). CDR3 bases: TGTGCCTGGAGTCCCGGGACAGGGGTCCTCAATCAGCCCCAGCATTTT. Translated, it gives CAWSPGTGVLNQPQHF. Looking up the rest from reference TRBV30 and TRBJ1-5 gives the full variable domain: SQTIHQWPATLVQPVGSPLSLECTVEGTSNPNLYWYRQAAGRGLQLLFYSVGIGQISSEVPQNLSASRPQDRQFILSSKKLLLSDSGFYLCAWSPGTGVLNQPQHFGDGTRLSIL.

This rearrangement joins TRBV5-1 to TRBJ2-3; no firm D call. The CDR3 has 13 amino acids. CDR1 and CDR2 from the germline V gene are SGHRS and YFSETQ. V lost 0 bases and J lost 3, with 5 bases in between. Written as DNA, the CDR3 is TGCGCCAGCAGCTTGGTACTAACAGATACGCAGTATTTT. It yields the protein CASSLVLTDTQYF.

The V gene is TRBV2, the J gene TRBJ1-4; D may be TRBD1 (6 bases). V was pared by 6 bases and J by 4 bases, with 9 bases between. Germline V gene sequence: CDR1 SNHLY, CDR2 FYNNEI. The CDR3 has 13 residues. The CDR3: CASRQGSNEKLFF. CDR3 bases: TGTGCCAGCAGACAGGGAAGTAATGAAAAACTGTTTTTT.

V is TRBV5-1 and J is TRBJ2-3; D is perhaps TRBD1 (5 bases). Trimming shortened V by 5 bases and J by 2 bases, and 12 bases separated the two germline ends. This CDR3 has 14 amino acids. From germline, CDR1 is SGHRS and CDR2 YFSETQ. The DNA of the CDR3 is TGCGCCAGCAGTGCCGGTGGACACACAGATACGCAGTATTTT. Protein: CASSAGGHTDTQYF.